The subject of this entry is one TCR beta chain. The data derive from a study of T cell responses to AZD1222 COVID-19 vaccine. Here immunoSEQ multiplex PCR was the method, and the copy in TCRdb shows in-frame clones only, minus some. Seen here are under 75,000 clones, around 84% observed once, and the top ten hold about a fifth. Germline CDR1 reads LGHDT; CDR2 reads YNNKEL (reference sequence). V was shortened by 4 bases and J by 12 bases, with 19 bases between the two germline ends. This CDR3 spans 14 amino acids. The clonotype originates from an adult in good health. The chain is built from TRBV3-1 (or the pseudogene TRBV3-2) and TRBJ2-4; D tentatively fits TRBD1 or TRBD2 (7 bases each). The sample was peripheral blood, taken on day 0 of AZD1222 vaccination. The CDR3 region has the DNA TGTGCCAGCAGCCCCCTAAAGACAGGGAGGGCTCAGTACTTC. Translating it yields CASSPLKTGRAQYF.